These 7 T cell receptor beta chains came from one sample sequenced in a study of post-analysis software for immune sequencing data. cDNA libraries of TCR beta carried unique molecular identifiers. MiXCR, applied by TCRdb to the PCR reads, yields one record per CDR3 protein. The data hold roughly 700,000 distinct CDR3 sequences, with about 32% observed a single time. Study-level results: Compared with controls, patients had more of about 5 TRBV segments, including TRBV5-6, TRBV5-1 and TRBV20-1.

Their cognate antigens are unknown. Sequenced material: blood. The source is a girl between 10 and 17 years old with multiple sclerosis.

The gene calls are TRBV28 and TRBJ2-7; no definite D call. The CDR3 extends over 15 amino acids. The V gene lost 3 bases and the J gene lost 3 bases, with 15 bases spanning the gap. From germline, CDR1 is MDHEN and CDR2 SYDVKM. The CDR3, as DNA: TGTGCCAGCAGTTTCCCCACCGCCGCAGACTACGAGCAGTACTTC. This sequence encodes CASSFPTAADYEQYF.

This clonotype was found many times. The rearrangement joins TRBV29-1 to TRBJ2-1; 10 bases map to TRBD2. J gave up 4 bases and V 3 bases, and 15 bases lay outside the gene matches. Germline V gene sequence: CDR1 SQVTM, CDR2 ANQGSEA. The CDR3 sequence is 18 residues long. The DNA for the CDR3 is TGCAGCGTTGACGTTCCAGTTAGTACTAGCGGGGATTACAATGAGCAGTTCTTC. This codes for CSVDVPVSTSGDYNEQFF.

The chain employs TRBV11-2 and TRBJ2-3; possibly TRBD1 or TRBD2 for D (5 bases each). V was cut by 5 bases and J by 8 bases, with 14 bases left in between. Germline assignment: CDR1 SGHAT and CDR2 FQNNGV. This CDR3 contains 13 residues. CDR3: CASSRGGRGTQYF. The CDR3, as DNA: TGTGCCAGCAGCCGGGGCGGCCGGGGTACGCAGTATTTT.

The rearrangement uses TRBV7-2 and TRBJ2-7; D possibly corresponds to TRBD1 (6 bases). The germline gives CDR1 SGHTA, CDR2 FQGNSA. The CDR3 is 15 amino acids. V was clipped by 1 base and J by 0 bases, with 10 bases between them. The CDR3 loop is CASSLERTASYEQYF. The DNA for the CDR3 is TGTGCCAGCAGCTTAGAAAGGACAGCCTCCTACGAGCAGTACTTC.

To note about this clonotype: Compared with germline, one end of the junction differs, possibly owing to a read error. The DNA of the CDR3 is TGTGCCATTTCACTAGCGGGAGAGCGGTTCTTC. This sequence encodes CAISLAGERFF. The gene calls are TRBV10-3 and TRBJ2-1, with 11 bases identical to TRBD2. CDR1 is ENHRY and CDR2 is SYGVKD in the germline V gene. The CDR3 is 11 residues long.

V usage is TRBV6-6 and J usage is TRBJ2-1; TRBD2 matches 10 bases. The V segment lost 5 bases and the J segment 4 bases; nucleotides outside the gene matches: 5. There are 15 residues in the CDR3. Looked up from germline, CDR1 is MNHNY and CDR2 is SVGAGI (reference sequence). CDR3 in amino acids: CASSRSSGSYNEQFF. The CDR3, as DNA: TGTGCCAGCAGTAGGTCTAGCGGGAGTTACAATGAGCAGTTCTTC.

The rearrangement uses TRBV6-6 and TRBJ2-1; possible D gene TRBD2, 5 bases. Trimming stripped 4 bases from V and 15 bases from J, with 16 bases between. This CDR3 spans 12 amino acids. CDR1 is MNHNY and CDR2 is SVGAGI in the germline V gene (reference sequence). CDR3 region: CASSFTDSVVFF. The DNA for the CDR3 is TGTGCCAGCAGTTTCACGGACTCCGTGGTGTTCTTC.